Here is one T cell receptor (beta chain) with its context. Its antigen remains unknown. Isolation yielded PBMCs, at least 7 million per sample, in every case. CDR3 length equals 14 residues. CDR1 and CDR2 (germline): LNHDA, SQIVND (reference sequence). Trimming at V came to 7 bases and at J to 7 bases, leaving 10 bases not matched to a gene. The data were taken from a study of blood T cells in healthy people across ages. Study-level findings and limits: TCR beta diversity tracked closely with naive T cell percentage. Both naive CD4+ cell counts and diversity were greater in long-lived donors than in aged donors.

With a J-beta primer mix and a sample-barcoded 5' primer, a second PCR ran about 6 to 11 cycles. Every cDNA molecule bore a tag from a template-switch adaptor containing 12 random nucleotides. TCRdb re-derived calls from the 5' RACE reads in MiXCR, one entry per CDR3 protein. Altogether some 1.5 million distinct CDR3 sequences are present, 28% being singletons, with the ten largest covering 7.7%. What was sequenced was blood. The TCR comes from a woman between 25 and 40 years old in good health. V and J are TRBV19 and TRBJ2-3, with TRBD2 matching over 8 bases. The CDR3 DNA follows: TGTGCCAGTAAGGAGGCGGGAGGATTAAATACGCAGTATTTT. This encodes CASKEAGGLNTQYF. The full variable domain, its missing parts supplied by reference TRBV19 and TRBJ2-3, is DGGITQSPKYLFRKEGQNVTLSCEQNLNHDAMYWYRQDPGQGLRLIYYSQIVNDFQKGDIAEGYSVSREKKESFPLTVTSAQKNPTAFYLCASKEAGGLNTQYFGPGTRLTVL.